The T cell receptor (beta chain) under discussion was sequenced for a study of cytomegalovirus exposure and HLA in healthy donors. Points from the study as a whole: TCR beta V segments were, for the most part, productive about 87% or about 30% of the time in an earlier analysis. Among donors in an Asian-associated ancestry cluster, a later analysis reportedly found fewer N-insertions than the roughly 730-donor mean.

In the case of this clone: Its specificity is unknown.

PCR involved 60 Vbeta and 13 Jbeta primers. Authors' analysis steps: An analysis that came later counted 70 million to 100 million unique TCR beta chains, 10 million to 12 million shared. Only in-frame clones appear in the TCRdb table, and some are missing; sequencing was by immunoSEQ multiplex PCR. D and trimming come from the DNA, and the V and J calls and clone size come from that table. The specimen's table records 120,000 to 150,000 clones. Deletions cut 3 bases from V and 4 bases from J, with 13 bases between. In germline, CDR1 is SGHNT, CDR2 YYREEE (reference sequence). The CDR3 totals 14 residues.

The sequence came from a woman aged 18 to 35 in good health and CMV-seronegative. The V call is TRBV5-4, the J call TRBJ1-1; no clear D gene. The sequencing sample was made of PBMCs. The CDR3 reads CASSSGNGGTEAFF. The CDR3, as DNA: TGTGCCAGCAGCTCGGGGAATGGTGGCACTGAAGCTTTCTTT.